This T cell receptor beta chain originates from a study of TIL therapy for anti-PD-1-resistant metastatic lung cancer. The overall study: Tumors were harvested before any PD-1/PD-L1 blockade.

Sample time point: pre-treatment sample, taken before nivolumab and TIL therapy. Sequencing used immunoSEQ v3. Here immunoSEQ multiplex PCR was the method, and the copy in TCRdb shows in-frame clones only, minus some. The profile covers more than 45,000 clones, with over 75% appearing a single time and about 2.5% taken by the ten largest. V was shortened by 6 bases and J by 0 bases, with 11 bases between the two germline ends. Looked up from germline, CDR1 is LGHDT and CDR2 is YNNKEL (reference sequence). This CDR3 region has 15 residues. Sequenced here: blood, sampled at baseline. The genes are TRBV3-1 (or the pseudogene TRBV3-2) and TRBJ2-2; D is possibly TRBD1 (6 bases). The clonotype originates from a person aged 25-85 years with non-small cell lung cancer. CDR3: CASSQQGANTGELFF. The CDR3 DNA reads as TGTGCCAGCAGTCAACAGGGCGCGAACACCGGGGAGCTGTTTTTT.